This TCR beta chain was observed in a study of cytomegalovirus exposure and HLA in healthy donors. Study results and limitations: Data from an earlier analysis indicated that most TCR beta V segments were productive either about 90% or about 30% of the time.

The CDR3 extends over 13 amino acids. Germline CDR1 and CDR2: SEHNR and FQNEAQ (reference sequence). Primers for the PCR totalled 60 Vbeta and 13 Jbeta. In the study's own analysis: As a later analysis found, there were about 80 million unique TCR beta chains, of which some 10 million were shared. The method was immunoSEQ multiplex PCR; TCRdb's version includes in-frame clones alone and lacks a portion of them. The DNA gave D and trimming, while V, J and clone size come from that table. This table has around 150,000 clones, roughly four fifths appearing once. Comment on this clone: Its antigen is undetermined.

The chain carries TRBV7-9 and TRBJ2-5, with TRBD1 identical over 7 bases. The J call may not be correct, given that the DNA end is closer to TRBJ2-7. The receptor was isolated from a woman aged 18-29 years in good health and CMV-seronegative. What was sequenced was PBMCs. The CDR3 sequence: CASSLGQGNEQYF. DNA of the CDR3: TGTGCCAGCAGCTTAGGACAGGGAAACGAGCAGTACTTC.